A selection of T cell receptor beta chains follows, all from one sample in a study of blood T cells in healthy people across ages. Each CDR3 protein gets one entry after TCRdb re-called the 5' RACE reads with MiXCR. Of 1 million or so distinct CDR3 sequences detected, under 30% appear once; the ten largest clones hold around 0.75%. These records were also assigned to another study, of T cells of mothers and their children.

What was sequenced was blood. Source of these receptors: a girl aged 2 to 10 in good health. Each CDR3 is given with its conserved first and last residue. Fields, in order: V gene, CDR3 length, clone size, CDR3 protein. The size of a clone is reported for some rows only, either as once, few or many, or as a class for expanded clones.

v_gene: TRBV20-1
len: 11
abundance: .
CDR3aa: CSAREGASLHF

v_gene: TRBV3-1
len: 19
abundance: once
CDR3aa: CASSQVPKTSDLSTDTQYF

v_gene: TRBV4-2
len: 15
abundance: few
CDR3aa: CASSPPGAAQETQYF

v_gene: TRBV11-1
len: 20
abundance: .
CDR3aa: CASSLRSVTSGIGHDYEQYF

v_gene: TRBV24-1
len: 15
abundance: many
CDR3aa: CATSGAGSSYNEQFF

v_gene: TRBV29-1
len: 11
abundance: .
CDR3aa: CSLRATYEQYF

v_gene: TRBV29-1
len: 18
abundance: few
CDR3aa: CSVREIGQGSRLRSTIYF

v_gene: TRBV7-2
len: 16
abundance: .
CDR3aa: CASSLVAGVSADTQYF

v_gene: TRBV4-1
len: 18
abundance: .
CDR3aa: CASSPLVNSGEITDTQYF

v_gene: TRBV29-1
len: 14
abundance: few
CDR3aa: CSVVPTGYQETQYF

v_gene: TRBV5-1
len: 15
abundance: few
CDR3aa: CASSTGQGVDEKLFF

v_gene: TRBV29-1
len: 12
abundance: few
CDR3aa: CSVEDLEGEQYF

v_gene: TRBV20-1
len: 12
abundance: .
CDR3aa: CSAEEFGYGYTF

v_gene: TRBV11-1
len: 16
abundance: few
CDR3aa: CASSLGLRLRPDTQYF

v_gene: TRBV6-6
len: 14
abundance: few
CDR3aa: CASSDGQRKETQYF

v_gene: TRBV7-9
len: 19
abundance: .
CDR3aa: CASSLESVLAGGLDREQFF

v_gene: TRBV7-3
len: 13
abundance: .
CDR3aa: CASSLDSLGAQYF

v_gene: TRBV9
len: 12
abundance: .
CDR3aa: CASSVSETEAFF

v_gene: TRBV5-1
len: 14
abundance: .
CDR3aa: CASSLEDRDETQYF

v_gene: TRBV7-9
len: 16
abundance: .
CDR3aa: CASSLAPTDLEETQYF

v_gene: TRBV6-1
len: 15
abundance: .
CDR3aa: CASSDVRTAEETQYF

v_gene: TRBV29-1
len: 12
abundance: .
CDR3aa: CSGGRGGVEQYF

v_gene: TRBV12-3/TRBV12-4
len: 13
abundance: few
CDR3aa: CASTLRGSGELFF

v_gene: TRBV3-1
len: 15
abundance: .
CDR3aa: CASSRPSGGNTEAFF

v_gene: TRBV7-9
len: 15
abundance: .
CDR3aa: CASSPSYERSGELFF

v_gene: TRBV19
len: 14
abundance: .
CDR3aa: CASNIGTGDQPQHF

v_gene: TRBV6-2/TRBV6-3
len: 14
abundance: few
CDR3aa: CASSLLGARDEQYF

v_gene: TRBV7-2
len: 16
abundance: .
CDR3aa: CASSQANPGMTYTLYF

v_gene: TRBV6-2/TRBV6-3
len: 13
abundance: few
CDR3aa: CASSLRSFDEQYF

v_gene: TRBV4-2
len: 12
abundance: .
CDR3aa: CASSQGRAELFF

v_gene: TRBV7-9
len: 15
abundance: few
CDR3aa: CASKSDSLAGNTIYF

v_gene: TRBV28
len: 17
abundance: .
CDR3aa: CASSLFRGSSSGNTIYF

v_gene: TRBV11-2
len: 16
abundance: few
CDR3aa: CASRALTGPSTDTQYF

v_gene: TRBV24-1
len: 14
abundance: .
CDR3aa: CATSDFPDSREQYF

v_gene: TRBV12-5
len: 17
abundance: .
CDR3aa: CASGLGHFDRGGYGYTF

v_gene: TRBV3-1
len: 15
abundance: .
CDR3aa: CASSAAASGSNEQFF

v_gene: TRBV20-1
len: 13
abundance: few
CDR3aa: CSARDTLSGTGYF

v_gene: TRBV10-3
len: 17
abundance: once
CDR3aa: CAISEPRVGRSNYGYTF

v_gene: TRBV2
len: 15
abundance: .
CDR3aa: CASRGGGGGRETQCF

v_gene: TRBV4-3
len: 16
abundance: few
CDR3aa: CASSQVLEASLETQYF

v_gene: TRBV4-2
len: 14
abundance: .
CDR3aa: CASSGTGPSYEQCF

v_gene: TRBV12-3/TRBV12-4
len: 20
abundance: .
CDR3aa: CASSLVWGDRSVSFSYEQYF

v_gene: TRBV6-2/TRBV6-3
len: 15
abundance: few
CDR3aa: CASKIGGSSNQPQHF

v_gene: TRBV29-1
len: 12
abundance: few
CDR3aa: CSTLGQEETQYF

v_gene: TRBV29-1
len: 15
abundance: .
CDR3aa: CSVENSGRKFGEQYF

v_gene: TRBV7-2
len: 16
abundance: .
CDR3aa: CASSFPGHANTGELFF

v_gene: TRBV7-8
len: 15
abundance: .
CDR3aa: CASSPDVARTSPLHF